This record looks at one TCR beta chain sequence and its context. Its antigen is as yet unknown. Germline CDR1 and CDR2: DFQATT and SNEGSKA (reference sequence). The trim removed 4 bases at V and 3 bases at J, leaving 21 bases unmatched. The CDR3 loop spans 18 amino acids. Blood was obtained at the first hyperthyroidism diagnosis, which preceded any ophthalmopathy symptoms. These data belong to a study of T cells in Graves' hyperthyroidism and ophthalmopathy. General study findings and limits: Most thyroid clonotypes expanded above 0.001 appeared in blood too.

The source material, RNA transcripts, was used to amplify TCR beta CDR3 regions. An initial round of RT-PCR targeting the TCR CDR3 relied on the HTBI primer set. Each CDR3 protein gets one entry after TCRdb re-called the multiplex PCR reads with MiXCR. The data show about 130,000 distinct CDR3 sequences, around 20% seen once. This TCR derives from a woman aged 45-60 years with Graves' hyperthyroidism that later progressed to Graves' ophthalmopathy. Sequencing was done on a sample of blood. V gene TRBV20-1 combines with J gene TRBJ2-7; 7 positions agree with TRBD2. The CDR3 sequence is CSATRRVAGSWLNYEQYF. As DNA, the CDR3 is TGCAGTGCTACCCGAAGAGTAGCGGGCTCCTGGTTAAACTACGAGCAGTACTTC.